At least ten counts were recorded for the clone carrying this T cell receptor (beta chain). Its antigen remains unidentified. TCRdb redid the calling of the reads with MiXCR, one entry per CDR3 protein. The top ten clones hold approximately 4.5% of a sample with a few hundred thousand distinct CDR3 sequences, over 7.5% of them seen once. The V segment lost 0 bases and the J segment 3 bases; nucleotides outside the gene matches: 9. The CDR3 has 17 amino acids. Germline V lookup: CDR1 SGHTA, CDR2 FQGNSA. This entry is derived from a study of T cell repertoires in cytomegalovirus infection. Study-wide context: In public TCR beta signatures, there were indications of both CMV infection and matching HLA type. Findings and caveats of the study: Predominance within the ex vivo response was attributable to HLA-C-restricted CMV-specific TCR beta clonotypes.

The TCR comes from a human donor in good health (CMV status not recorded). Some clones in this sample may be carry-over from other donors' samples. The V and J genes are TRBV7-2 and TRBJ1-1; the match to TRBD1 covers 8 bases. The sample comprised PBMCs. The CDR3 reads CASSLAAQGAKYTEAFF. In nucleotides, the CDR3 is TGTGCCAGCAGCTTAGCTGCCCAGGGGGCTAAGTACACTGAAGCTTTCTTT. Together with reference TRBV7-2 and TRBJ1-1, the CDR3 gives the full variable domain: GAGVSQSPSNKVTEKGKDVELRCDPISGHTALYWYRQSLGQGLEFLIYFQGNSAPDKSGLPSDRFSAERTGGSVSTLTIQRTQQEDSAVYLCASSLAAQGAKYTEAFFGQGTRLTVV.